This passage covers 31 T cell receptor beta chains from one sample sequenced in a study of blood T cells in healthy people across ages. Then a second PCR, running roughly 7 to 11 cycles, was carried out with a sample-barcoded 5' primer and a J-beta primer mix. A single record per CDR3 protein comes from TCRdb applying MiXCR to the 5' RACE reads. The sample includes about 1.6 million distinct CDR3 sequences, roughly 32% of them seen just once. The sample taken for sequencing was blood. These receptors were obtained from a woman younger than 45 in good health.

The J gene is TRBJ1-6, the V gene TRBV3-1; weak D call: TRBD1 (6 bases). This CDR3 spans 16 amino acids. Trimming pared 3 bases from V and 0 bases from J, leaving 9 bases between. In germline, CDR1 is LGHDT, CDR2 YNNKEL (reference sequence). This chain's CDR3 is CASSQGRGSYNSPLHF. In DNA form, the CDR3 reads TGTGCCAGCAGCCAGGGCAGGGGCTCCTATAATTCACCCCTCCACTTT.

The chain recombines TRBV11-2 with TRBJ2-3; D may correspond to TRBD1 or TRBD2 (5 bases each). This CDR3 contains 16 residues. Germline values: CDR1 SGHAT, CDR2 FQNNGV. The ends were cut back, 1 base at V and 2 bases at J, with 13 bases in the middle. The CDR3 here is CASSLAAGDPTDTQYF. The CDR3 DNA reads TGTGCCAGCAGCTTAGCCGCTGGGGACCCCACAGATACGCAGTATTTT.

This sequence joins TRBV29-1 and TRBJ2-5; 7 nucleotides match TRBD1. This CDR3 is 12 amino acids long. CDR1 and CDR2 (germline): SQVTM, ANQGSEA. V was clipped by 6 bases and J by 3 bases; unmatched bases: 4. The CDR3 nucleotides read TGCAGCGTCCACACAGGGGAAGAGACCCAGTACTTC. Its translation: CSVHTGEETQYF.

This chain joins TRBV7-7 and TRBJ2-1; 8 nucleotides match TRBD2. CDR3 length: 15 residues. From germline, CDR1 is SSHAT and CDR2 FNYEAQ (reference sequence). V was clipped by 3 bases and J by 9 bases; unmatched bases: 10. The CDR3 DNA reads TGTGCCAGCAGCTTCGGGCTAGCGGGTACGGGTGAGCAGTTCTTC. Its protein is CASSFGLAGTGEQFF.

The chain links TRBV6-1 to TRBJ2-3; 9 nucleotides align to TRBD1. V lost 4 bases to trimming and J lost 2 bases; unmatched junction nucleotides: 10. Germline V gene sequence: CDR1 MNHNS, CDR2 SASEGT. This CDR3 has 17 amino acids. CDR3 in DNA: TGTGCCAGCAGTGTTTTACGGACAGGGGCAAACACAGATACGCAGTATTTT. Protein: CASSVLRTGANTDTQYF.

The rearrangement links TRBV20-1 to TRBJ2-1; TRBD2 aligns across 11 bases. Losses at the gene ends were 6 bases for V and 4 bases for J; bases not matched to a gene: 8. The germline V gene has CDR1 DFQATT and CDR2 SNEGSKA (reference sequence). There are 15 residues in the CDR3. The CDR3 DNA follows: TGCAGTGCCAAGAGCCTAGCGGGAGGATACAATGAGCAGTTCTTC. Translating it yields CSAKSLAGGYNEQFF.

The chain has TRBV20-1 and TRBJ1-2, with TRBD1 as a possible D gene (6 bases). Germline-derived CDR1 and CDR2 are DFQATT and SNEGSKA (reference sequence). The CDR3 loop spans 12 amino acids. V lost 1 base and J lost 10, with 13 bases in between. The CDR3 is CSARGTDRTYTF. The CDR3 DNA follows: TGCAGTGCTAGAGGGACCGACAGGACCTACACCTTC.

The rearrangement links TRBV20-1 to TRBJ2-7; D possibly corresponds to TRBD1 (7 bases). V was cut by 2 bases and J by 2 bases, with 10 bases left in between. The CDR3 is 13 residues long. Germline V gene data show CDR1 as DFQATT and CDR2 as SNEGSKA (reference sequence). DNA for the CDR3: TGCAGTGCTAGACAGGGGGGCGCCTACGAGCAGTACTTC. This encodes CSARQGGAYEQYF.

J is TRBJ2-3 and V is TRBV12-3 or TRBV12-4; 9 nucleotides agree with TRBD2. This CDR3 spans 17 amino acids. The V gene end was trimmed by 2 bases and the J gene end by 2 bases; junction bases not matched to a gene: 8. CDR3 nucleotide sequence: TGTGCCAGCAGTTTATTAGTAGCGGGGGATTTCACAGATACGCAGTATTTT. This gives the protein CASSLLVAGDFTDTQYF.

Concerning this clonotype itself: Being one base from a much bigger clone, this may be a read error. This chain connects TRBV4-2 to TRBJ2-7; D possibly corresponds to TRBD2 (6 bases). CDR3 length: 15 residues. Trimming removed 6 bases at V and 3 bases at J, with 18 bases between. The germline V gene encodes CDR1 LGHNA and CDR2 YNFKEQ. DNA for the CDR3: TGTGCCAGCAGTCTCTTGAGGCTAGCGAGCTACGAGCAGTACTTC. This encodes CASSLLRLASYEQYF.

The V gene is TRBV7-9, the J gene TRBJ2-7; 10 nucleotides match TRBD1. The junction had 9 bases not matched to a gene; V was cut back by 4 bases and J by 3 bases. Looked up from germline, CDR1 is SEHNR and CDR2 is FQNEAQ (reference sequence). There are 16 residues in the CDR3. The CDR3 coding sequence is TGTGCCAGCAGCTCCTCAGGGGGGGACAGGGGCTACGAGCAGTACTTC. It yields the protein CASSSSGGDRGYEQYF.

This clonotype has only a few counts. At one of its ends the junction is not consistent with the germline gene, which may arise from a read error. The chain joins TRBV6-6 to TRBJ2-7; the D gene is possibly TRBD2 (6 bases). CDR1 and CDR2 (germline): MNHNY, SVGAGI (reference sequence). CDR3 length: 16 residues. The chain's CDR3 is CTSRRGWGTDPYEQYF. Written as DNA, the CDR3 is TGTACCAGCAGACGGGGTTGGGGGACTGATCCCTACGAGCAGTACTTC.

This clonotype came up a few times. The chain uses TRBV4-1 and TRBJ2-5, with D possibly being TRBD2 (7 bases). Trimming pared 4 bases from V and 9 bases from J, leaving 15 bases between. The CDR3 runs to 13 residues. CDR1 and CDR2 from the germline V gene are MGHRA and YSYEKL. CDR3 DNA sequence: TGCGCCAGCAGCCTGGGGAGGGGGGGAGCCCAGTACTTC. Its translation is CASSLGRGGAQYF.

The CDR3 reads CSARPPLDSHEAFF. DNA for the CDR3: TGCAGTGCTAGACCGCCCTTGGACAGCCACGAAGCTTTCTTT. V gene TRBV20-1 combines with J gene TRBJ1-1, with a possible D match to TRBD1 (6 bases). The V gene lost 2 bases and the J gene lost 8 bases, with 18 bases spanning the gap. The CDR3 runs 14 residues. Germline loops: CDR1 DFQATT, CDR2 SNEGSKA (reference sequence).

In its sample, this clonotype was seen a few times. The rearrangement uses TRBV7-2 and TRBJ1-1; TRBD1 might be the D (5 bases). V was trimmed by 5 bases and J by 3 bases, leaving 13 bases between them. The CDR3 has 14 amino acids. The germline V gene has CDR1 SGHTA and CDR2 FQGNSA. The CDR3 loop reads CASSPGGTHTEAFF. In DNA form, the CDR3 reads TGTGCCAGCAGCCCAGGAGGGACTCACACTGAAGCTTTCTTT.

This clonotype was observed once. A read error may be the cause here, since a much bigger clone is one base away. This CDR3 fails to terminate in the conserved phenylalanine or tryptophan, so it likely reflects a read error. The CDR3 region is CASSQQGAGTGELFC. The CDR3 DNA follows: TGTGCCAGCAGCCAACAGGGGGCGGGGACCGGGGAGCTGTTTTGT. The V and J genes are TRBV7-6 and TRBJ2-2, with 9 nucleotides matching TRBD1. The CDR3 consists of 15 residues. The trim removed 5 bases at V and 5 bases at J, leaving 6 bases unmatched. CDR1 SGHVS and CDR2 FNYEAQ come from the germline V gene.

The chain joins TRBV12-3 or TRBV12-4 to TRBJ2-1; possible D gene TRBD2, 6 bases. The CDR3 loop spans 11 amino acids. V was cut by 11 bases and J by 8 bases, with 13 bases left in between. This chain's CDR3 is CADGRDYEQFF. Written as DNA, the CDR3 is TGTGCCGATGGACGGGACTATGAGCAGTTCTTC.

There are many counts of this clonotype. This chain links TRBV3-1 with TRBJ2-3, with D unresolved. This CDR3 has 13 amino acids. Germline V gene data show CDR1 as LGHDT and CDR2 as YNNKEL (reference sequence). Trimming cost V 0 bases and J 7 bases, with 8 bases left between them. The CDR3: CASSQDRWNTQYF. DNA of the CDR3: TGTGCCAGCAGCCAAGATAGGTGGAATACGCAGTATTTT.

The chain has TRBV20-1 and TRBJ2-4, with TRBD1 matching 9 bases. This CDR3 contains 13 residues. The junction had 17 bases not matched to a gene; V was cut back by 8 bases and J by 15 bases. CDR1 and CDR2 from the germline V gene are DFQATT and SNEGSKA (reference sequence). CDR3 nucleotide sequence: TGCAGTCCTGGCCGACAGGGGGACAACGAGCGGTACTTC. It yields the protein CSPGRQGDNERYF.

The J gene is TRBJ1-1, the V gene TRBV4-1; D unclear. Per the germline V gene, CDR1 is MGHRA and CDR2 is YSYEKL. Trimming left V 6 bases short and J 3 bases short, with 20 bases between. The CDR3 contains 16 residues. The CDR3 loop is CASSLLLTREYTEAFF. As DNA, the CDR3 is TGCGCCAGCAGTCTCCTTCTTACTCGGGAATACACTGAAGCTTTCTTT.

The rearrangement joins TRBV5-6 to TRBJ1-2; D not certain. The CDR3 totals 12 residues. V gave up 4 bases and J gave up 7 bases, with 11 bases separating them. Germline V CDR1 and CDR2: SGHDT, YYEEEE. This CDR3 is CASSILGSGYTF. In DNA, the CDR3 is TGTGCCAGCAGCATTCTGGGGTCTGGCTACACCTTC. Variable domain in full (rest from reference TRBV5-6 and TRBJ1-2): DAGVTQSPTHLIKTRGQQVTLRCSPKSGHDTVSWYQQALGQGPQFIFQYYEEEERQRGNFPDRFSGHQFPNYSSELNVNALLLGDSALYLCASSILGSGYTFGSGTRLTVV.

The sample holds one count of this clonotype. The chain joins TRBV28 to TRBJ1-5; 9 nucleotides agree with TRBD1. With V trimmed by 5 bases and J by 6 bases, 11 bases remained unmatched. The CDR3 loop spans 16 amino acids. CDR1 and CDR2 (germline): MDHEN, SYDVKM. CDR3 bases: TGTGCCAGCAGTACACCCGGGACAGGGATTAGTCAGCCCCAGCATTTT. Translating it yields CASSTPGTGISQPQHF. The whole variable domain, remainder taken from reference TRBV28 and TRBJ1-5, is DVKVTQSSRYLVKRTGEKVFLECVQDMDHENMFWYRQDPGLGLRLIYFSYDVKMKEKGDIPEGYSVSREKKERFSLILESASTNQTSMYLCASSTPGTGISQPQHFGDGTRLSIL.

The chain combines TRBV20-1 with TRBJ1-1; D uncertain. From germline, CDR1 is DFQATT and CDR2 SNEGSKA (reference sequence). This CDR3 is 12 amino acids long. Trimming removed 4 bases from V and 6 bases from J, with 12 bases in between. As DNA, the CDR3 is TGCAGTGCTAATGATCCGGTGTCTGAAGCTTTCTTT. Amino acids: CSANDPVSEAFF.

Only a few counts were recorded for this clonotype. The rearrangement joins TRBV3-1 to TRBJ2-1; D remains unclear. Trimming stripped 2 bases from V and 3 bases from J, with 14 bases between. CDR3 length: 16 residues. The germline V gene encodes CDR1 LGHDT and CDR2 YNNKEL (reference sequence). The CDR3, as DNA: TGTGCCAGCAGCCAATTTTTCGGACGAGGCTACAATGAGCAGTTCTTC. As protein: CASSQFFGRGYNEQFF.

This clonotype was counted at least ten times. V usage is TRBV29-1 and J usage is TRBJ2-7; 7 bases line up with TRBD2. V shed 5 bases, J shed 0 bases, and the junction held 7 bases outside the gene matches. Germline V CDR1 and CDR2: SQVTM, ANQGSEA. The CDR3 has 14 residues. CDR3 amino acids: CSVFLREVSYEQYF. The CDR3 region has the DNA TGCAGCGTTTTTTTACGGGAGGTCTCCTACGAGCAGTACTTC.

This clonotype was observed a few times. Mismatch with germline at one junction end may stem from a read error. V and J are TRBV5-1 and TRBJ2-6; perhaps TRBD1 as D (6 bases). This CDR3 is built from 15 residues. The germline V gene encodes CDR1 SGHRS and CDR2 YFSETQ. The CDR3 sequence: CASSLQGFGASVLTF. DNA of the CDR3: TGCGCCAGTAGCCTACAGGGTTTTGGGGCCAGCGTCCTGACTTTC.

The CDR3 reads CASSTTGQGIDTQYF. DNA of the CDR3: TGTGCCAGCTCGACAACGGGACAGGGGATAGATACGCAGTATTTT. The chain uses TRBV18 and TRBJ2-3; TRBD1 aligns across 10 bases. Unmatched junction bases numbered 8, after V lost 6 bases and J lost 5 bases. This CDR3 is built from 15 residues. Germline V lookup: CDR1 KGHSH, CDR2 LQKENI.

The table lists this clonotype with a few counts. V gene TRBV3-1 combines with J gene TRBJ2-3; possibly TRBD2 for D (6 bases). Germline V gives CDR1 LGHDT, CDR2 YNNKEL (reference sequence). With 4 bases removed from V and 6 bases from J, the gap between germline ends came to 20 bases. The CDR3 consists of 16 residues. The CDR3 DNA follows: TGTGCCAGCAGCCCGCCAATGCCCCGGGGGATGGATACGCAGTATTTT. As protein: CASSPPMPRGMDTQYF.

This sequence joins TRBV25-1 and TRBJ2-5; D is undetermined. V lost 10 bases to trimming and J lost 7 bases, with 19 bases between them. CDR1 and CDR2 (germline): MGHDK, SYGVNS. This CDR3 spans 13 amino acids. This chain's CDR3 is CATSHLTVVTQYF. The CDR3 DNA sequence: TGTGCCACCTCCCATCTGACGGTAGTGACCCAGTACTTC.

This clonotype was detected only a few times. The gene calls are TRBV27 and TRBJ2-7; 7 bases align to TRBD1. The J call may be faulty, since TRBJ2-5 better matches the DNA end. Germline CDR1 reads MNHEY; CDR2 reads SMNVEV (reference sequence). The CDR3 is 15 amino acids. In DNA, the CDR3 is TGTGCCAGCAGCCCACTAGGGCCAGGGGGAGAGACCCAGTACTTC. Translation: CASSPLGPGGETQYF.

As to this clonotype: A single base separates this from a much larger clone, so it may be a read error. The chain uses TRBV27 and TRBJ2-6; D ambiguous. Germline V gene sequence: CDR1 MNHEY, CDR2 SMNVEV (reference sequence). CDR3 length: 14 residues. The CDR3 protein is CAPLRRAGTNVLTF. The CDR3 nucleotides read TGTGCCCCTCTCCGCCGGGCTGGGACCAACGTCCTGACTTTC. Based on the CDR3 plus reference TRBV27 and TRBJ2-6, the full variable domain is EAQVTQNPRYLITVTGKKLTVTCSQNMNHEYMSWYRQDPGLGLRQIYYSMNVEVTDKGDVPEGYKVSRKEKRNFPLILESPSPNQTSLYFCAPLRRAGTNVLTFGAGSRLTVL.